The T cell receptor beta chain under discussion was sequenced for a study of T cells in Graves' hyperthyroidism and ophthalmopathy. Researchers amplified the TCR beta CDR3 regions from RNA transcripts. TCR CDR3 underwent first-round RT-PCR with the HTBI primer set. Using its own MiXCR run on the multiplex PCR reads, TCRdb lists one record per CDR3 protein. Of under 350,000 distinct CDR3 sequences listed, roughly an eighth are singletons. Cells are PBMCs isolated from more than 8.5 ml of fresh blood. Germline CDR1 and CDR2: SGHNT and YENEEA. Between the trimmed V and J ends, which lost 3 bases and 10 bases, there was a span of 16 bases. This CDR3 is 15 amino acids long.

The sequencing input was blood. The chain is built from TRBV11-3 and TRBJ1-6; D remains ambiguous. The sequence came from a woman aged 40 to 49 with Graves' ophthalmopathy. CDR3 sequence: CASSFPGSGRSPLHF. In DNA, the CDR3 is TGTGCCAGCAGCTTTCCGGGCTCAGGACGGTCACCCCTCCACTTT.